The rows below give T cell receptor beta chains drawn from one sample of a study of memory CD4+ T cells and cytomegalovirus serostatus. Assay: immunoSEQ multiplex PCR; the TCRdb copy retains only in-frame clones and omits some. The sample shows 85,000 to 100,000 clones, about 80% of them seen only once. The sequenced sample consisted of memory CD4+ T cells from blood. Receptors were obtained from an adult in good health and CMV-seropositive. CDR3s include the opening cysteine and the closing phenylalanine or tryptophan.

J gene | V gene | CDR3 protein
TRBJ2-7 | TRBV11-2 | CASSLGLGGAYEQYF
TRBJ1-3 | TRBV28 | CASSLVAAGNTIYF
TRBJ2-3 | TRBV25-1 | CASSERGRDTQYF
TRBJ2-7 | TRBV7-2 | CASSPRQISYEQYF
TRBJ1-1 | TRBV25-1 | CASSEFEVNTEAFF
TRBJ1-1 | TRBV27 | CASSFVGDTEAFF
TRBJ2-7 | TRBV2 | CASRFDRVQEQYF
TRBJ2-5 | TRBV19 | CASSPGGATQYF
TRBJ2-7 | TRBV19 | CASSIGSDAYEQYF
TRBJ2-1 | TRBV5-4 | CASSPPGLAGVGNEQFF
TRBJ1-1 | TRBV18 | CASSPSENTEAFF
TRBJ1-1 | TRBV9 | CASSVEGNTEAFF
TRBJ2-1 | TRBV7-2 | CASSPGLDNEQFF
TRBJ1-5 | TRBV30 | CAWSRSGTQPQHF
TRBJ2-3 | TRBV7-2 | CASSSQGLVTDTQYF
TRBJ2-3 | TRBV10-3 | CAISAGEGLYTDTQYF
TRBJ1-1 | TRBV28 | CASSFFGKGGNTEAFF
TRBJ2-1 | TRBV4-3 | CASSQVRGGSGNEQFF
TRBJ2-7 | TRBV10-2 | CASSETPSGRYEQYF
TRBJ2-3 | TRBV28 | CASKVGGSTDTQYF
TRBJ2-3 | TRBV6-1 | CASSAGTGITDTQYF
TRBJ2-1 | TRBV6-5 | CASTLKGQPPGEQFF
TRBJ2-2 | TRBV5-4 | CASSPWTGENGELFF
TRBJ1-4 | TRBV9 | CASSVLGQGDEKLFF
TRBJ2-7 | TRBV5-4 | CASSSGPGYTYEQYF
TRBJ2-7 | TRBV29-1 | CSVAEGVGDEQYF
TRBJ2-6 | TRBV29-1 | CSVAGTPSSGANVLTF
TRBJ1-1 | TRBV29-1 | CSVRKRGGTNTEAFF
TRBJ1-2 | TRBV2 | CASSPQGVGYGYTF
TRBJ2-5 | TRBV9 | CASSVAAAADQETQYF
TRBJ2-3 | TRBV11-2 | CASSLGQGSTDTQYF
TRBJ2-1 | TRBV7-2 | CASSLGGGTSGEQFF
TRBJ1-1 | TRBV2 | CASYYYTEAFF
TRBJ2-5 | TRBV15 | CATSRGGRAETQYF
TRBJ2-1 | TRBV5-1 | CASSPTSGGVGEQFF
TRBJ2-5 | TRBV18 | CASSPVSGLQETQYF
TRBJ2-7 | TRBV28 | CASIPLAGSYEQYF
TRBJ1-5 | TRBV2 | CASSEVSENQPQHF
TRBJ2-1 | TRBV5-1 | CASSKSGTSGSAYNEQFF
TRBJ2-7 | TRBV2 | CASRYTSDSYEQYF
TRBJ2-3 | TRBV19 | CASSRAGPTDTQYF
TRBJ2-2 | TRBV4-1 | CASSQDLGFPAIF
TRBJ2-7 | TRBV28 | CASSTDGQGASEQYF
TRBJ2-3 | TRBV28 | CASSLGGSGDTQYF
TRBJ2-2 | TRBV5-1 | CASSLVTSGAGELFF
TRBJ1-1 | TRBV11-3 | CASSLGPSREAFF
TRBJ2-3 | TRBV19 | CASSQRPGTGWADTQYF
TRBJ1-5 | TRBV7-2 | CASSLVSGGGNQPQHF
TRBJ1-1 | TRBV7-8 | CASSSQGGRGTEAFF
TRBJ2-3 | TRBV2 | CASKGQGGIDTQYF
TRBJ2-1 | TRBV28 | CASRTSGGGYNEQFF
TRBJ1-3 | TRBV2 | CASSEARGSGNTIYF
TRBJ1-2 | TRBV4-1 | CASSIEAQGYGYTF
TRBJ2-1 | TRBV28 | CASSRTPSGRNYNEQFF
TRBJ1-3 | TRBV2 | CASSQQGTHTIYF